This is a list of T cell receptor beta chains from one sample in a study of cytomegalovirus exposure and HLA in healthy donors. TCRdb's table, derived via immunoSEQ multiplex PCR, lists solely in-frame clones and lacks some. This repertoire comprises some 50,000 clones; its ten largest clones make up more than 0.9%. Specimen: PBMCs. The receptors stem from a woman in her forties in good health and CMV-seronegative. CDR3s include the opening cysteine and the closing phenylalanine or tryptophan. A D gene is named only where the DNA matches it firmly.

D: TRBD1
V: TRBV11-2
J: TRBJ1-2
DNA: TGTGCCAGCAGCTCCCGGACAGGGGGAGCTAACTATGGCTACACCTTC
CDR3: CASSSRTGGANYGYTF

D: -
V: TRBV6-5
J: TRBJ1-2
DNA: TGTGCCACGTCACGGGAGTCGGACTATGGCTACACCTTC
CDR3: CATSRESDYGYTF

D: -
V: TRBV7-9
J: TRBJ2-3
DNA: TGTGCCAGCAGTCACGCGGGGTGGGGAACGAACACAGATACGCAGTATTTT
CDR3: CASSHAGWGTNTDTQYF

D: -
V: TRBV6-6
J: TRBJ2-2
DNA: TGTGCCAGCAGTCTAATCACCGGGGAGCTGTTTTTT
CDR3: CASSLITGELFF

D: TRBD1
V: TRBV28
J: TRBJ2-7
DNA: TGTGCCAGCAGTTCAAGGGACAGGAGCTCCTACGAGCAGTACTTC
CDR3: CASSSRDRSSYEQYF

D: TRBD1
V: TRBV7-6
J: TRBJ2-7
DNA: TGTGCCAGCAGCTTAGCCCCGGGACAGACCTACGAGCAGTACTTC
CDR3: CASSLAPGQTYEQYF

D: TRBD1
V: TRBV5-1
J: TRBJ2-5
DNA: TGCGCCAGCAGCTTGTTACAGGGGAAAGAGACCCAGTACTTC
CDR3: CASSLLQGKETQYF

D: -
V: TRBV9
J: TRBJ2-2
DNA: TGTGCCAGCAGCGTAGAGGGCCGGAGGACCGGGGAGCTGTTTTTT
CDR3: CASSVEGRRTGELFF

D: -
V: TRBV5-6
J: TRBJ2-5
DNA: TGTGCCAGCAGCTTACTAGTAGAGACCCAGTACTTC
CDR3: CASSLLVETQYF

D: -
V: TRBV10-2
J: TRBJ2-7
DNA: TGCGCCAGCAGTGGTGCTCCTGGCTCTCTGGTCGACGAGCAGTACTTC
CDR3: CASSGAPGSLVDEQYF

D: -
V: TRBV28
J: TRBJ2-7
DNA: TGTGCCAGCAGTTTTATGAGGGTACGGTACGAGCAGTACTTC
CDR3: CASSFMRVRYEQYF

D: TRBD1
V: TRBV25-1
J: TRBJ1-2
DNA: TGTGCCAGCAGTGATCCCGGGACAGGGGGAGCTAACTATGGCTACACCTTC
CDR3: CASSDPGTGGANYGYTF

D: TRBD2
V: TRBV4-1
J: TRBJ2-5
DNA: TGCGCCAGCAGCCAAGGGGTAGCGGGAGGGGGCGCGAAGACCCAGTACTTC
CDR3: CASSQGVAGGGAKTQYF

D: -
V: TRBV19
J: TRBJ2-7
DNA: TGTGCCAGTAGTCCCCTCGCGGCGGCCGCCTACGAGCAGTACTTC
CDR3: CASSPLAAAAYEQYF

D: TRBD1
V: TRBV5-1
J: TRBJ1-3
DNA: TGCGCCAGCAGCTTGGCGGGACAGGGGGCATCAACTGGAAACACCATATATTTT
CDR3: CASSLAGQGASTGNTIYF

D: TRBD2
V: TRBV23-1
J: TRBJ2-3
DNA: TGCGCCAGCAGTCGACTTAGACTAGCGGGAGAGAACAATACGCAGTATTTT
CDR3: CASSRLRLAGENNTQYF

D: -
V: TRBV7-9
J: TRBJ2-7
DNA: TGTGCCAGCAGCTTAGCTAGCGGTACCTACGAGCAGTACTTC
CDR3: CASSLASGTYEQYF

D: TRBD1
V: TRBV7-9
J: TRBJ1-1
DNA: TGTGCCAGCAGCTTAGTTGGGACAGGGTTGTCTGAAGCTTTCTTT
CDR3: CASSLVGTGLSEAFF

D: TRBD2
V: TRBV28
J: TRBJ2-5
DNA: TGTGCCAGCAGTTTACATACTAGCGGGACCCAAGAGACCCAGTACTTC
CDR3: CASSLHTSGTQETQYF

D: -
V: TRBV7-3
J: TRBJ2-2
DNA: TGTGCCAGCAGCTTTTCAGGGCGGGAGCTGTTTTTT
CDR3: CASSFSGRELFF

D: -
V: TRBV6-5
J: TRBJ1-2
DNA: TGTGCCAGCAGTTACTCGCGGGGGCGCGAGGGCTACACCTTC
CDR3: CASSYSRGREGYTF

D: TRBD1
V: TRBV20-1
J: TRBJ1-1
DNA: TGCAGTGCTAGGACAGGGGGCAAAGCTTTCTTT
CDR3: CSARTGGKAFF

D: -
V: TRBV28
J: TRBJ2-7
DNA: TGTGCCAGCAGTTGGACAGTAACCTACGAGCAGTACTTC
CDR3: CASSWTVTYEQYF

D: TRBD1
V: TRBV11-2
J: TRBJ2-3
DNA: TGTGCCAGCAGCTTGCCGGGACAGGGGGGCACAGATACGCAGTATTTT
CDR3: CASSLPGQGGTDTQYF

D: -
V: TRBV4-1
J: TRBJ2-1
DNA: TGCGCCAGCAGCCCCCCGACTAGGCCCTCCTACAATGAGCAGTTCTTC
CDR3: CASSPPTRPSYNEQFF

D: -
V: TRBV2
J: TRBJ1-2
DNA: TGTGCCAGCGAGGGGACTCTTCAAAACTATGGCTACACCTTC
CDR3: CASEGTLQNYGYTF

D: -
V: TRBV7-2
J: TRBJ2-7
DNA: TGTGCCAGCAGCTTGCAACCGGTTGGCGGCTCCTACGAGCAGTACTTC
CDR3: CASSLQPVGGSYEQYF

D: TRBD1
V: TRBV7-9
J: TRBJ2-7
DNA: TGTGCCAGCAGCAGACTTCGGGACAGGGGAGGGTACGAGCAGTACTTC
CDR3: CASSRLRDRGGYEQYF

D: -
V: TRBV7-6
J: TRBJ1-1
DNA: TGTGCCAGCAGCCAGTTGCAGGGGTACGGCACTGAAGCTTTCTTT
CDR3: CASSQLQGYGTEAFF

D: -
V: TRBV9
J: TRBJ1-2
DNA: TGTGCCAGCAGCGTACAAGGAGGACGCTACACCTTC
CDR3: CASSVQGGRYTF

D: TRBD2
V: TRBV9
J: TRBJ2-1
DNA: TGTGCCAGCAGCGTAGTAGCGGGAGTGCCCTACAATGAGCAGTTCTTC
CDR3: CASSVVAGVPYNEQFF

D: TRBD2
V: TRBV7-2
J: TRBJ2-1
DNA: TGTGCCAGCAGCCCAGGACTAGCGGGAGCGAATGAGCAGTTCTTC
CDR3: CASSPGLAGANEQFF

D: TRBD1
V: TRBV11-1
J: TRBJ2-7
DNA: TGTGCCAGCAGCTCAATCCGGGACAGGGTGTACGAGCAGTACTTC
CDR3: CASSSIRDRVYEQYF

D: TRBD2
V: TRBV5-6
J: TRBJ2-7
DNA: TGTGCCAGCAGCTTGGTTAGGGCTAGCGGACTCTACGAGCAGTACTTC
CDR3: CASSLVRASGLYEQYF

D: TRBD1
V: TRBV7-9
J: TRBJ2-3
DNA: TGTGCCAGCAGCTTAGCGCCGGGACAGGGCACAGATACGCAGTATTTT
CDR3: CASSLAPGQGTDTQYF

D: TRBD1
V: TRBV5-1
J: TRBJ1-2
DNA: TGCGCCAGCAGCTGGGACAGTCCGTATGGCTACACCTTC
CDR3: CASSWDSPYGYTF

D: TRBD2
V: TRBV9
J: TRBJ2-7
DNA: TGTGCCAGCAGTCCGGGCGGGAGGAACTACGAGCAGTACTTC
CDR3: CASSPGGRNYEQYF

D: -
V: TRBV29-1
J: TRBJ2-5
DNA: TGCAGCGTTGGAAGTCAGGCCAGGGAGACCCAGTACTTC
CDR3: CSVGSQARETQYF

D: -
V: TRBV13
J: TRBJ2-1
DNA: TGTGCCAGCAGCTTAGGGTTAGCCTACAATGAGCAGTTCTTC
CDR3: CASSLGLAYNEQFF

D: TRBD2
V: TRBV9
J: TRBJ2-1
DNA: TGTGCCAGCAGCGTAGGAGAGGGCGGGATAGCGGGCTACAATGAGCAGTTCTTC
CDR3: CASSVGEGGIAGYNEQFF

D: -
V: TRBV5-4
J: TRBJ1-4
DNA: TGTGCCAGCAGCCAACAGGAGCTTAATGAAAAACTGTTTTTT
CDR3: CASSQQELNEKLFF